This entry lists 30 T cell receptor beta chains sequenced from one sample in a study of T-cell reconstitution after alpha-beta-depleted transplantation in children. Unique molecular identifiers tagged the TCRbeta library. TCRdb ran MiXCR on the PCR reads and lists one entry per CDR3 protein. The sample consists of about 300,000 distinct CDR3 sequences, around 9.1% of them appearing once. The sequences come from PBMCs, collected before TCRalphabeta/CD19-depleted stem cell transplant. Source of these receptors: a boy under three years old with acute myeloid leukemia, due to receive a stem cell transplant.

The genes are TRBV6-5 and TRBJ1-2; D is ambiguous. The CDR3 length is 15 residues. The germline V gene has CDR1 MNHEY and CDR2 SVGAGI. V lost 4 bases to trimming and J lost 8 bases, with 20 bases between them. The CDR3 DNA reads as TGTGCCAGCAGTTTCTTCTCGACGCCGTCCTCGGGCTACACCTTC. This encodes CASSFFSTPSSGYTF.

CDR3 sequence (DNA): TGTGCCAGCAGGGGGACTAGCGGGAGATATTCAGATACGCAGTATTTT. Residues: CASRGTSGRYSDTQYF. This sequence joins TRBV7-2 and TRBJ2-3, with 14 bases lining up with TRBD2. CDR1 SGHTA and CDR2 FQGNSA come from the germline V gene. Trimming cost V 6 bases and J 4 bases; bases outside gene matches: 6. This CDR3 is 16 amino acids long.

This clonotype was counted only a few times. V is TRBV4-2 and J is TRBJ2-3; no firm D call. The CDR3 has 14 residues. Between the trimmed V and J ends, which lost 1 base and 8 bases, there was a span of 13 bases. Germline V lookup: CDR1 LGHNA, CDR2 YNFKEQ. The chain's CDR3 is CASSQVLDRSTQYF. The CDR3 coding sequence is TGTGCCAGCAGCCAAGTCCTGGACCGATCTACGCAGTATTTT.

This clonotype has a handful of counts. V usage is TRBV28 and J usage is TRBJ1-2, with TRBD1 matching over 12 bases. This CDR3 comprises 14 residues. V lost 6 bases and J lost 5; bases outside the gene matches: 4. CDR1 and CDR2 (germline): MDHEN, SYDVKM. CDR3 nucleotide sequence: TGTGCCAGCAGGGGGACAGGGGGCTTTTATGGCTACACCTTC. Translation gives CASRGTGGFYGYTF.

This clonotype has at least ten counts. As DNA, the CDR3 is TGTGCCAGCAGCTTAGCCGGAGGGTGGGGAGAGACCCAGTACTTC. It codes for CASSLAGGWGETQYF. This rearrangement joins TRBV7-2 to TRBJ2-5; the D gene is possibly TRBD2 (6 bases). The CDR3 covers 15 residues. In germline, CDR1 is SGHTA, CDR2 FQGNSA. The germline V and J ends were trimmed by 0 bases and 4 bases, with 12 bases remaining between them.

This clonotype was counted ten times or more. This chain uses TRBV2 with TRBJ2-1; no definite D call. The V gene's germline CDR1 is SNHLY and CDR2 FYNNEI. The CDR3 loop spans 12 amino acids. Trimming removed 6 bases at V and 4 bases at J, with 7 bases between. The CDR3 sequence is CASRDGYNEQFF. The DNA for the CDR3 is TGTGCCAGCAGGGACGGTTACAATGAGCAGTTCTTC.

This clonotype was recorded at least ten times. This chain joins TRBV7-9 and TRBJ2-3; D gene uncertain. Germline assignment: CDR1 SEHNR and CDR2 FQNEAQ (reference sequence). This CDR3 is built from 13 residues. The germline V and J ends were trimmed by 5 bases and 4 bases, with 10 bases remaining between them. CDR3: CASSRRGPDTQYF. The CDR3 region has the DNA TGTGCCAGCAGCCGACGAGGTCCAGATACGCAGTATTTT.

A note on this clonotype: A much larger clone differs from this one at a single base, so this may be a read error. The V gene is TRBV12-3 or TRBV12-4, the J gene TRBJ1-4; TRBD1 matches 7 bases. CDR3 size: 14 residues. The CDR3 DNA follows: TGTGCCAGCACTCCGACAGGGCGGGGTGAAAACCTGTTTTTT. It translates to CASTPTGRGENLFF.

This clonotype was detected many times. This chain links TRBV25-1 with TRBJ1-1; unclear D gene. The CDR3 has 11 residues. The germline CDR1 and CDR2 sequences are MGHDK and SYGVNS. The V end lost 6 bases, the J end lost 7 bases, and 9 bases lay between the germline ends. CDR3 protein: CASSGPVEAFF. The DNA for the CDR3 is TGTGCCAGCAGCGGGCCGGTTGAAGCTTTCTTT.

At least ten counts were recorded for this clonotype. In DNA, the CDR3 is TGTGCCAGTAGTATTCGACTAGGAACAGATACGCAGTATTTT. Protein: CASSIRLGTDTQYF. The rearrangement links TRBV19 to TRBJ2-3, with D possibly being TRBD2 (6 bases). Trimming pared 3 bases from V and 3 bases from J, leaving 10 bases between. Germline assignment: CDR1 LNHDA and CDR2 SQIVND (reference sequence). The CDR3 runs to 14 residues.

The chain has TRBV5-6 and TRBJ2-1; no clear D. CDR3 size: 14 residues. V shed 2 bases and J shed 8 bases, with 14 bases lying between them. Germline CDR1 and CDR2: SGHDT and YYEEEE. The CDR3 DNA reads as TGTGCCAGCAGCTTCCCAGACCACAGAGATGAGCAGTTCTTC. Translated: CASSFPDHRDEQFF.

This clonotype was detected ten times or more. The J gene is TRBJ1-2, the V gene TRBV2; 7 bases fit TRBD1. Unmatched junction bases numbered 7, after V lost 5 bases and J lost 7 bases. CDR1 is SNHLY, CDR2 FYNNEI, per germline. The CDR3 totals 13 residues. CDR3 region: CASSLRGDGGYTF. In DNA form, the CDR3 reads TGTGCCAGCAGTCTCAGGGGGGATGGTGGCTACACCTTC.

The chain couples TRBV27 to TRBJ2-4, with D perhaps matching TRBD2 (5 bases). V was trimmed by 1 base and J by 2 bases, leaving 15 bases between them. Germline CDR1 and CDR2: MNHEY and SMNVEV (reference sequence). This CDR3 spans 17 amino acids. The DNA of the CDR3 is TGTGCCAGCAGTTTATTGTGGACTCCCAACTCCAAAAACATTCAGTACTTC. Protein: CASSLLWTPNSKNIQYF.

The table lists this clonotype with a count of one. V and J are TRBV7-3 and TRBJ2-3, with D tentatively TRBD2 (7 bases). The CDR3 runs to 16 residues. CDR1 is SGHTA and CDR2 is FQGTGA in the germline V gene. With 5 bases removed from V and 6 bases from J, the gap between germline ends came to 21 bases. This CDR3 is CASSLGARGGCDTQYF. The CDR3 bases are TGTGCCAGCAGCCTGGGGGCCAGGGGAGGGTGCGATACGCAGTATTTT.

The rearrangement links TRBV20-1 to TRBJ2-3, with a tentative D call TRBD2 (7 bases). This CDR3 is built from 17 residues. The germline V and J ends were trimmed by 3 bases and 2 bases, with 21 bases remaining between them. Germline V gene data show CDR1 as DFQATT and CDR2 as SNEGSKA (reference sequence). CDR3 coding DNA: TGCAGTGCTAGCCGCCGGTGGGGGGGCCGGGTCACAGATACGCAGTATTTT. As protein: CSASRRWGGRVTDTQYF.

The J gene is TRBJ2-5, the V gene TRBV20-1; D ambiguous. Trimming removed 0 bases from V and 4 bases from J, with 9 bases in between. From germline, CDR1 is DFQATT and CDR2 SNEGSKA (reference sequence). CDR3 length: 13 amino acids. CDR3 in amino acids: CSAREGALETQYF. The CDR3 bases are TGCAGTGCTAGAGAGGGTGCGTTAGAGACCCAGTACTTC.

This clonotype was detected ten times or more. The chain uses TRBV6-2 or TRBV6-3 and TRBJ1-5; D is perhaps TRBD1 (6 bases). Trimming pared 5 bases from V and 6 bases from J, leaving 17 bases between. CDR3 size: 15 residues. The germline gives CDR1 MNHEY, CDR2 SVGEGT. CDR3 nucleotide sequence: TGTGCCAGCAGTCTCGACGGCAGGGGAAGTCAGCCCCAGCATTTT. Its protein product is CASSLDGRGSQPQHF.

This clonotype was observed many times. This chain connects TRBV27 to TRBJ2-1; 9 bases are a match to TRBD1. J was trimmed by 7 bases and V by 3 bases; bases with no gene match: 10. Per the germline V gene, CDR1 is MNHEY and CDR2 is SMNVEV (reference sequence). CDR3 length: 16 amino acids. The CDR3 sequence: CASSLGPGTGKNEQFF. CDR3 DNA sequence: TGTGCCAGCAGTTTGGGGCCCGGGACAGGGAAAAATGAGCAGTTCTTC.

The sample holds many counts of this clonotype. The gene calls are TRBV6-2 or TRBV6-3 and TRBJ2-7; D may be TRBD1 (6 bases). Germline CDR1 and CDR2: MNHEY and SVGEGT. The CDR3 is 17 residues long. With 0 bases removed from V and 2 bases from J, the gap between germline ends came to 17 bases. CDR3 residues: CASSYSSSHRETYEQYF. The CDR3, as DNA: TGTGCCAGCAGTTACTCGAGTAGCCACAGGGAAACCTACGAGCAGTACTTC.

This clonotype occurred many times. This sequence joins TRBV2 and TRBJ2-1; D possibly matches TRBD1 or TRBD2 (5 bases each). The CDR3 length is 12 residues. Germline CDR1 and CDR2: SNHLY and FYNNEI. V lost 4 bases, J lost 7 bases, and 8 bases lay in between. For the CDR3, the DNA is TGTGCCAGCAGTGGGGACGTGAATGAGCAGTTCTTC. Translation gives CASSGDVNEQFF.

This clonotype was counted only a few times. This chain uses TRBV11-2 with TRBJ2-7, with 9 bases aligning to TRBD1. V shed 5 bases and J 1 base; nucleotides not matched to a gene: 9. The CDR3 sequence is 16 residues long. The germline CDR1 and CDR2 sequences are SGHAT and FQNNGV. CDR3 region: CASSLADRGHSYEQYF. CDR3 DNA sequence: TGTGCCAGCAGCCTAGCGGACAGGGGCCATTCCTACGAGCAGTACTTC.

At least ten counts were recorded for this clonotype. The V call is TRBV6-1, the J call TRBJ1-1, with TRBD1 as a possible D gene (6 bases). V gave up 6 bases and J gave up 0 bases, with 14 bases separating them. The CDR3 spans 15 residues. Germline-derived CDR1 and CDR2 are MNHNS and SASEGT. This chain's CDR3 is CASRRTANMNTEAFF. The CDR3 DNA follows: TGTGCCAGCAGGCGGACAGCCAACATGAACACTGAAGCTTTCTTT.

Concerning this clonotype: A read error is possible here, since a much larger clone lies one base away. The rearrangement uses TRBV9 and TRBJ2-1; 8 bases map to TRBD2. Germline V gene sequence: CDR1 SGDLS, CDR2 YYNGEE. This CDR3 spans 17 amino acids. Trimming at V came to 0 bases and at J to 13 bases, leaving 18 bases not matched to a gene. Written as DNA, the CDR3 is TGTGCCAGCAGCGTAGGACAGGCCGGACTAGCCAAAATTGATCAGTTCTTC. It yields the protein CASSVGQAGLAKIDQFF. The full variable domain, completed using reference TRBV9 and TRBJ2-1, is DSGVTQTPKHLITATGQRVTLRCSPRSGDLSVYWYQQSLDQGLQFLIQYYNGEERAKGNILERFSAQQFPDLHSELNLSSLELGDSALYFCASSVGQAGLAKIDQFFGPGTRLTVL.

This clonotype was picked up a small number of times. The chain couples TRBV20-1 to TRBJ2-1; 8 bases are shared with TRBD2. Germline CDR1 is DFQATT and CDR2 is SNEGSKA (reference sequence). The V and J ends lost 3 bases and 6 bases, in that order; junction bases with no gene match: 7. The CDR3 runs 14 residues. CDR3 protein: CSARRAGEGNEQFF. Written as DNA, the CDR3 is TGCAGTGCTAGGAGAGCGGGGGAGGGCAATGAGCAGTTCTTC.

This clonotype was recorded at least ten times. The CDR3 sequence is CASTLTGGAEKLFF. The CDR3 region has the DNA TGCGCCAGCACCCTAACAGGGGGAGCTGAAAAACTGTTTTTT. This chain connects TRBV5-1 to TRBJ1-4, with 8 bases that match TRBD1. Germline CDR1 and CDR2: SGHRS and YFSETQ. V trimming: 6 bases; J trimming: 7 bases; junction bases outside the gene matches: 8. The CDR3 is made up of 14 amino acids.

In its sample, this clonotype was seen many times. The V gene is TRBV29-1, the J gene TRBJ1-4; 7 bases align to TRBD1. V shed 6 bases, J shed 8 bases, and the junction held 9 bases outside the gene matches. In germline, CDR1 is SQVTM, CDR2 ANQGSEA. The CDR3 spans 13 residues. Here the CDR3 DNA reads TGCAGCGTGGAACAGGGGCCGGGGGAAAAACTGTTTTTT. Protein product: CSVEQGPGEKLFF. Using reference TRBV29-1 and TRBJ1-4 for the parts outside the CDR3, the full variable domain is SAVISQKPSRDICQRGTSLTIQCQVDSQVTMMFWYRQQPGQSLTLIATANQGSEATYESGFVIDKFPISRPNLTFSTLTVSNMSPEDSSIYLCSVEQGPGEKLFFGSGTQLSVL.

The chain carries TRBV24-1 and TRBJ2-5, with 8 bases fitting TRBD1. Germline CDR1 KGHDR, CDR2 SFDVKD. Trimming took 6 bases from V and 5 from J; bases not matched to a gene: 4. This CDR3 comprises 13 residues. The CDR3 protein is CATSTGGRETQYF. In DNA form, the CDR3 reads TGTGCCACCAGTACAGGGGGGCGGGAGACCCAGTACTTC.

In its sample, this clonotype was seen many times. The CDR3 DNA follows: TGCAGCGCCGTAGTCAACACCGGGGAGCTGTTTTTT. Translating gives CSAVVNTGELFF. This chain joins TRBV29-1 and TRBJ2-2; the D is unclear. The V gene's germline CDR1 is SQVTM and CDR2 ANQGSEA. Deletions cut 7 bases from V and 2 bases from J, with 8 bases between. The CDR3 extends over 12 amino acids.

This clonotype was seen ten or more times. J is TRBJ2-5 and V is TRBV7-2, with D tentatively TRBD1 (7 bases). Per germline, CDR1 SGHTA and CDR2 FQGNSA. This CDR3 contains 16 residues. Deletions cut 0 bases from V and 4 bases from J, with 15 bases between. The CDR3 DNA reads as TGTGCCAGCAGCTTAGCGTTGGGGGGACAGAGAGAGACCCAGTACTTC. As protein: CASSLALGGQRETQYF.

The rearrangement joins TRBV20-1 to TRBJ2-7; 8 nucleotides agree with TRBD1. After removal of 0 bases from V and 4 bases from J, the junction contained 5 bases not matched to a gene. Germline-derived CDR1 and CDR2 are DFQATT and SNEGSKA (reference sequence). The length of the CDR3 is 14 residues. The CDR3 reads CSARDLNRGYEQYF. The CDR3 DNA sequence: TGCAGTGCTAGAGATCTAAACAGGGGGTACGAGCAGTACTTC.